Listed here is a single T cell receptor beta chain. Its recognized antigen is unknown. No clone much larger than this one lies a single base away; base qualities are absent. Counted from cysteine to phenylalanine, this CDR3 has 13 amino acids. Of all the DNA, just the CDR3 is kept, 39 bases in frame from base 1. The germline ends are 12 bases apart after V is trimmed by 8 bases and J by 4 bases. According to the germline V gene, CDR1 reads SNHLY and CDR2 reads FYNNEI. In total, roughly 670 healthy bone marrow donors made up the cohort. At the time of sampling, all cohort members were nominally healthy, though unrecorded immune exposures were likely present. The donor was CMV seronegative and belonged to the group of more than 300 seronegative cohort members. A peripheral blood sample was collected from each donor, and TCR beta sequencing was performed on peripheral blood mononuclear cells. The Qiagen DNeasy Blood Extraction Kit was used to extract genomic DNA from the blood cell samples.

The data belong to a study of cytomegalovirus exposure and HLA in healthy donors (dated by TCRdb to about 2017). Regarding the complete study: An earlier analysis of several hundred of the donors reported more than 250 Gb of sequence data and about 100 million unique TCR beta sequences from around 200 million T cells. An early release covering more than 500 HLA-typed donors comprised about 320 gigabases of sequencing data and tens of millions of unique TCR sequences. The genetic ancestry cluster associated with self-reported Caucasian donors included 81% of the 300 to 400 genotyped donors. The study aimed to test whether signatures of past pathogen exposure could be identified by cataloging public T cell receptors. The study profiled the T cell repertoires of hundreds of subjects by immunosequencing and related them to cytomegalovirus serostatus. Along with the roughly 670-subject first cohort, a separate validation cohort of some 130 different subjects was used. High-throughput TCR immunosequencing, statistical association of individual TCRs with disease status, and machine learning were combined to predict cytomegalovirus infection status. To study patterns of TCR occurrence, a later analysis re-analyzed previously published TCR beta repertoires from hundreds of donors and added high-resolution HLA genotyping. In the later analysis, no new phenotypic data were used to find candidate immune exposures; instead, reliance was placed on TCR beta sequences and their occurrence across donors. To decide whether each TCR beta V gene segment behaved as functional or pseudogenic, an earlier analysis of some 600 of the donors relied on high-throughput TCR beta sequencing. Donor age, sex, ethnicity and CMV serostatus were collected together with the repertoire data. A later genetic analysis took genome-wide SNP genotypes for about three fifths of the 666 donors and used that subset as a discovery cohort. All discovery cohort repertoires had been generated using a single sequencing platform. Both class I and class II loci were covered by HLA typing, at four-digit resolution. The number of donors typed differed by locus, with 629-630 for A, B, C, DRB1 and DQB1, around 520 for DQA1, nearly 610 for DPA1, and some 450 for DPB1. Five DR-DQ haplotypes were handled as single units for association and clustering, since linkage in the cohort was strong. Across approximately 400 genotyped donors of the cohort, an average of roughly 230,000 unique TCR beta nucleotide sequences per donor were sequenced, and around 20% of those sequences were non-productive.

Preparation of the library involved the immunoSEQ multiplex PCR assay. For the multiplex PCR, a mixture combining 60 forward primers for TCR Vbeta segments and 13 reverse primers for TCR Jbeta segments was used. The CDR3 region of rearranged TCR beta genes was amplified from genomic DNA by a multiplex PCR assay. The Illumina HiSeq System was used to sequence the amplified TCR beta libraries as 87-base-pair reads. Regarding the original processing steps: A later analysis tallied 75 million to 95 million unique TCR beta chains across the 700 or so repertoires, and some 10 million of those chains were shared by two or more donors. A nearest-neighbor algorithm error-corrected the raw reads and collapsed the reads into unique sequences, merging closely related sequences to remove PCR and sequencing errors. V, D and J gene segments were assigned by aligning CDR3 sequences to IMGT reference sequences. For a sequence to be retained, a match of at least six nucleotides to both a V gene segment and a J gene segment was required. Rearrangements were classified as productive when the CDR3 lacked stop codons and remained in frame with V and J, and all other rearrangements were classified as non-productive. Following IMGT convention, CDR3 was defined as the stretch from the second conserved V-encoded cysteine to the conserved J-encoded phenylalanine. The earlier analysis of 587 of the donors excluded any sequence lacking an unambiguous match to a single V gene segment. An earlier analysis of 587 of the donors classified V segments as functional when productive rearrangements were above 56.7% and as segregating when the standard deviation between donors was above 5%. A statistical classification framework was developed to diagnose cytomegalovirus status using the catalog of TCR beta chain sequences. V and J gene assignment, in a later analysis, came from comparing TCR nucleotide sequences with IMGT/GENE-DB human TR gene sequences. Using the TCRdist pipeline, a later analysis assigned CDR3 sequences along with most-parsimonious VDJ recombination scenarios. In a later analysis, each TCR beta chain was defined by its CDR3 amino acid sequence together with its V-gene family, and reads without a unique V-gene family were excluded. In a later analysis, 550 to 650 highly shared, low-generation-probability nucleotide sequences were removed to address suspected cross-contamination and a sequencing artifact. In a later analysis, a clonal expansion index for each public chain was calculated from normalized within-repertoire ranks of inferred template counts. In a later analysis, generation probabilities were computed using a VDJ recombination model fitted to out-of-frame rearrangements, and the results were checked against IGoR. In a later analysis, hypergeometric tests were used to score TCR-TCR, TCR-HLA and TCR-CMV co-occurrence, with a repertoire-size bias correction applied to TCR pairs. A later analysis estimated false discovery rates by permuting HLA or CMV assignments 20 times. In a later analysis, co-occurring TCRs were grouped with DBSCAN, and TCRdist sequence similarity was added when clustering was performed within HLA-allele-positive subsets. Repertoires with fewer than 30,000 or more than 120,000 public chains, plus five repertoires with anomalous nucleotide sharing, were excluded from co-occurrence clustering. TCRdb took this table from immuneACCESS and kept in-frame rearrangements with V and J called. Such tables lack part of the clones; where checked against another copy, unresolved V genes explain under half of the gap, and the rest is unexplained. V, J and clone size are taken as reported in that table, and D and trimming were inferred from the DNA itself. This sample gives about 210,000 clones in total; over 75% of them show up just once. 1.8% of the sample belongs to the ten largest clones.

The study at large found these results: A later analysis reported that several top co-occurrence clusters appeared linked to parvovirus B19, influenza, CMV and Epstein-Barr virus. The only immune exposure information available for the cohort was CMV serostatus. The presence/absence analyses assumed that sequencing depth was roughly uniform across donors, and that assumption may not be true. Compared with equally common non-associated chains, HLA-associated TCR beta chains in a later analysis were more clonally expanded and had lower generation probabilities. Linkage disequilibrium might explain the correlated functional status among segregating V segments, but an unknown experimental factor could not be excluded. When HLA alleles, especially DR and DQ, strongly co-occurred, attributing TCR associations to individual alleles was difficult. Because HLA typing was missing for some donors at each locus, association tests included only the typed subset. A further reported finding was that TCR beta sequences accurately predicted the HLA-A and HLA-B alleles for most subjects in the first cohort. According to a later analysis, most CMV-associated TCR beta chains appeared to be HLA-restricted, and the HLA associations seemed to be driven largely by CMV exposure. Because counts were too low, seventeen rarely observed V segments, including chromosome 9 orphons, were excluded from the earlier analysis of some 590 of the donors. In vitro tests confirmed that three of the cytomegalovirus-associated TCR beta chains recognize cytomegalovirus antigens. V-gene and J-gene trimming of TCR beta chains was associated with a missense DCLRE1C variant in a later genetic analysis, and the association was replicated in an independent cohort. A later analysis found that TCR association rates varied across HLA loci, with DRB1 alleles showing the most associated TCRs and HLA-C alleles the fewest. The authors suggested that the approach could potentially be extended to other disease states and immunological phenotypes. In both the original and validation cohorts, the classifier was reported to diagnose cytomegalovirus status with high specificity and sensitivity. Broadly in line with IMGT annotations, most TCR beta V segments showed up in productive rearrangements about 87% or about 30% of the time in an earlier analysis of approximately 640 of the donors. The 87-base-pair reads could not distinguish some IMGT-functional V segments, including TRBV6-2 and TRBV6-3, so those segments were excluded. According to a later genetic analysis, donors in an Asian-associated ancestry cluster had fewer N-insertions in productive TCRs than the approximately 670-donor mean. A cluster of highly shared sequence variants was judged likely to be a technical artifact of the sequencing pipeline. While some public TCRs were present in many individuals, most TCR sequences turned up only very rarely across donors. A later analysis associated 16,951 TCR beta sequences with specific HLA alleles at a false discovery rate of 0.05. Only TCR beta chains were sequenced in this cohort, and the absence of alpha or paired-chain data limited detectable features. The study listed 170 or so TCR beta chains as associated with cytomegalovirus.

The sequence joins TRBV2 to TRBJ1-5; no D segment can be confidently identified. The sequence was collected from a male donor in good health and CMV-seronegative. Sequencing was performed on PBMCs. The CDR3 corresponds to CASVETVNQPQHF. Read as DNA, the sequence is TGTGCCAGCGTAGAAACAGTGAATCAGCCCCAGCATTTT.